This T cell receptor (beta chain) originates from a study of response to subunit inactivated influenza vaccine. Findings of the study overall: The study's authors posited that every seasonal influenza vaccination enlists few new T cells.

CDR3 length: 14 amino acids. Per the germline V gene, CDR1 is SGHDT and CDR2 is YYEEEE. V gave up 1 base and J gave up 1 base, with 7 bases separating them. From the RT-PCR reads, TCRdb called clonotypes with MiXCR, one entry per CDR3 protein. The sample carries about 240,000 distinct CDR3 sequences, 12% recorded once. The sample holds a few counts of this clonotype. As yet, its antigen is unknown. Here the sequenced sample was non-naive T cells sorted from PBMCs, taken 14 to 15 days before vaccination. The chain employs TRBV5-6 and TRBJ2-3; no clear D gene. The TCR originated in a man aged 50 to 59 who received an inactivated influenza vaccine. This CDR3 reads CASSLPRGTDTQYF. The DNA for the CDR3 is TGTGCCAGCAGCTTGCCTCGTGGCACAGATACGCAGTATTTT.